A single T cell receptor (beta chain) is shown here with its context. Its matching antigen is unknown. Clones were sequenced by immunoSEQ multiplex PCR, and TCRdb holds only the in-frame ones, with some missing. The sample lists a few million clones, just over 90% occurring once. Recent acute infections and vaccinations were absent in the healthy HIV-negative adult donors. Only Caucasian adults living in Nashville, Tennessee served as donors. The study separated CD4+ cells into CD45RA+ naive and CD45RA-negative memory subsets. The CDR3 contains 16 residues. V gave up 5 bases and J gave up 0 bases, with 17 bases separating them. Germline V CDR1 and CDR2: SGHAT, FQDESV (reference sequence). The data were obtained in a study of shared clonotypes between healthy human individuals. The study, taken as a whole, reports: The study found lower generation probabilities in non-shared clonotypes than in those shared by all four donors.

V usage is TRBV11-1 and J usage is TRBJ2-7; D uncertain. The clonotype originates from a young man in good health. Some clones in this sample may be carry-over from other donors' samples. The sequencing sample was made of naive CD4+ T cells from PBMCs. This sample's subset: CD45RA+ positively selected. CDR3 coding DNA: TGTGCCAGCAGCCTCGGACGGTCAGTCCACTCCTACGAGCAGTACTTC. Protein product: CASSLGRSVHSYEQYF.